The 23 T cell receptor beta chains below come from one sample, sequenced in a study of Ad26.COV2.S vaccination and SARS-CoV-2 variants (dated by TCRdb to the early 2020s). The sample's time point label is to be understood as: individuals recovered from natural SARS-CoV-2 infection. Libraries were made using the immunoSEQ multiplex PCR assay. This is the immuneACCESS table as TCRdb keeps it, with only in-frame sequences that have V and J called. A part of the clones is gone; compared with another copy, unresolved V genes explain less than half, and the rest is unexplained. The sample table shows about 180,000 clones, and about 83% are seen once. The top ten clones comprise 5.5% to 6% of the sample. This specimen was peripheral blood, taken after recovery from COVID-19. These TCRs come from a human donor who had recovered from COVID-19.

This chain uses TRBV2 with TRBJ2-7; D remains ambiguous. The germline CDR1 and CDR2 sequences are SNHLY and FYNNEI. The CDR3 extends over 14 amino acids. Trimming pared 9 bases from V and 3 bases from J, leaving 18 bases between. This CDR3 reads CASRQTLAYYEQYF. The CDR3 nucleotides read TGTGCCAGTCGCCAGACGCTCGCTTACTACGAGCAGTACTTC. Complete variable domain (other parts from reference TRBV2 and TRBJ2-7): EPEVTQTPSHQVTQMGQEVILRCVPISNHLYFYWYRQILGQKVEFLVSFYNNEISEKSEIFDDQFSVERPDGSNFTLKIRSTKLEDSAMYFCASRQTLAYYEQYFGPGTRLTVT.

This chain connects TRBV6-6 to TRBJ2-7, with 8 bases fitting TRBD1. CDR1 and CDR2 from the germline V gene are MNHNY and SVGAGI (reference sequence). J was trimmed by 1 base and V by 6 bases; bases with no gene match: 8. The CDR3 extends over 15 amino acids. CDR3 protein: CASSLTGAHSYEQYF. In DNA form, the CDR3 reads TGTGCCAGCAGCTTGACAGGGGCACATTCCTACGAGCAGTACTTC.

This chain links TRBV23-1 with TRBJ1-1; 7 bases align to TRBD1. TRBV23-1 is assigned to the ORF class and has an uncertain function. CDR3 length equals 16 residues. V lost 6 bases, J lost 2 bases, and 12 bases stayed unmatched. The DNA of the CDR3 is TGCGCCAGCAGCCCAGGGAAGGGGACAGCCAACACTGAAGCTTTCTTT. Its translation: CASSPGKGTANTEAFF.

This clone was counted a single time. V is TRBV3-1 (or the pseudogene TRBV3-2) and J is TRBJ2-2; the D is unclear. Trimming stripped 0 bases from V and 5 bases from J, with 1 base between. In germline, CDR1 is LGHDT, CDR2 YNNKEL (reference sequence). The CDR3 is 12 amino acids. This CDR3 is CASSQETGELFF. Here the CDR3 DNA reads TGTGCCAGCAGCCAAGAAACCGGGGAGCTGTTTTTT.

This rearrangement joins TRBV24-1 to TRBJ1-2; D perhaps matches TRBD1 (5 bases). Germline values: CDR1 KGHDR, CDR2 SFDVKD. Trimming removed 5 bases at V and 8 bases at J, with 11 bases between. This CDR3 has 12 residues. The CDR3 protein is CATSVSGEGYTF. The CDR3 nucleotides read TGTGCCACCAGTGTATCGGGGGAAGGCTACACCTTC.

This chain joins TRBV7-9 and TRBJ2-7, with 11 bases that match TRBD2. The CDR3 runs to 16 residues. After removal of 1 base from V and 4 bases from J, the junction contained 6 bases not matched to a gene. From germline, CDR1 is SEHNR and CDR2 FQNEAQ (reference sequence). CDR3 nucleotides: TGTGCCAGCAGCTTAGGGTTCGCTAGCGGGAGGTACGAGCAGTACTTC. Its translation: CASSLGFASGRYEQYF. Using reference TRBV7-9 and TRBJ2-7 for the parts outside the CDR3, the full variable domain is DTGVSQNPRHKITKRGQNVTFRCDPISEHNRLYWYRQTLGQGPEFLTYFQNEAQLEKSRLLSDRFSAERPKGSFSTLEIQRTEQGDSAMYLCASSLGFASGRYEQYFGPGTRLTVT.

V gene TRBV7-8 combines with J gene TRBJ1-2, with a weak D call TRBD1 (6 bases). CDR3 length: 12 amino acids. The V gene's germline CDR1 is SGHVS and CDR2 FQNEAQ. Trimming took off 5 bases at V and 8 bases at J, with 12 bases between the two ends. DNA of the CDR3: TGTGCCAGCAGCCCGGACAGTATGGGCTACACCTTC. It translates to CASSPDSMGYTF.

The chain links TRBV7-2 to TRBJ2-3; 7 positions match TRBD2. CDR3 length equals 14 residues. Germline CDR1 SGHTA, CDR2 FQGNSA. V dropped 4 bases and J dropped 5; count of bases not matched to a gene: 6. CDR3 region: CASSSRGVGDTQYF. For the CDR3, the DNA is TGTGCCAGCAGCTCCCGGGGGGTTGGAGATACGCAGTATTTT. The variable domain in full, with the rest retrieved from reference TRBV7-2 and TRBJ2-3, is GAGVSQSPSNKVTEKGKDVELRCDPISGHTALYWYRQSLGQGLEFLIYFQGNSAPDKSGLPSDRFSAERTGGSVSTLTIQRTQQEDSAVYLCASSSRGVGDTQYFGPGTRLTVL.

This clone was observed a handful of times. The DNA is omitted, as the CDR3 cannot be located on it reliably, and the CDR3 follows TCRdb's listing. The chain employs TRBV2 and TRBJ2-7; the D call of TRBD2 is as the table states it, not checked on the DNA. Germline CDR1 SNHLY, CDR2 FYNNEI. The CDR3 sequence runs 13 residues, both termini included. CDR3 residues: CASSWGSGSKIRF.

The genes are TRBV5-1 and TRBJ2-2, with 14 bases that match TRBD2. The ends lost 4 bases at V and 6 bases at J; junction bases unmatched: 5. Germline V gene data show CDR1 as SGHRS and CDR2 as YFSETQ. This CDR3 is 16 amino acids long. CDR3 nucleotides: TGCGCCAGCAGCGCGACTAGCGGGGGGGCCGCCGGGGAGCTGTTTTTT. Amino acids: CASSATSGGAAGELFF.

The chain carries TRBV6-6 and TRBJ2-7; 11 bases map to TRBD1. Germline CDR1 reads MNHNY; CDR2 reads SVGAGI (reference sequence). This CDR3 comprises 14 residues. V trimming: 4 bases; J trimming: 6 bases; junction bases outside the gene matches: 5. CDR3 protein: CASSSGQGGGEQYF. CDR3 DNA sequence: TGTGCCAGCAGTTCGGGACAGGGGGGTGGCGAGCAGTACTTC.

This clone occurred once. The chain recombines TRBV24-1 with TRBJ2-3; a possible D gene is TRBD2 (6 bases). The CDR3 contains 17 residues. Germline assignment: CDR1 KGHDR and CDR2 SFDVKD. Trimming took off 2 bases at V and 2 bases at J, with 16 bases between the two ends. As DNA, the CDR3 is TGTGCCACCAGTGATTCTGCTCTCTCGGGGGACACAGATACGCAGTATTTT. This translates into CATSDSALSGDTDTQYF.

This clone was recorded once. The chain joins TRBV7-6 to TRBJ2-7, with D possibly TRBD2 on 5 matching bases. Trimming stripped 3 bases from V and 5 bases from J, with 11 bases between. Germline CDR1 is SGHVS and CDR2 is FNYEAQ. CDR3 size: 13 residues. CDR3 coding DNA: TGTGCCAGCAGCTTTGAGGGAACCCACGAGCAGTACTTC. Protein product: CASSFEGTHEQYF.

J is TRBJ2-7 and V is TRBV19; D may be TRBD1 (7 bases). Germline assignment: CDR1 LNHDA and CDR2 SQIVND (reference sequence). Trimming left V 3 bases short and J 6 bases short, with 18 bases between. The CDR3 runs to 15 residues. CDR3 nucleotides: TGTGCCAGTAGTATCGCAGGGGGGAGTTCGGCCGAGCAGTACTTC. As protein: CASSIAGGSSAEQYF. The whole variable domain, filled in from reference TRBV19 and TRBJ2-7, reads DGGITQSPKYLFRKEGQNVTLSCEQNLNHDAMYWYRQDPGQGLRLIYYSQIVNDFQKGDIAEGYSVSREKKESFPLTVTSAQKNPTAFYLCASSIAGGSSAEQYFGPGTRLTVT.

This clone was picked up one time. CDR3 loop: CASSISGEWAGELFF. In nucleotides, the CDR3 is TGTGCCAGTAGCATTTCGGGGGAGTGGGCCGGGGAGCTGTTTTTT. The chain has TRBV19 and TRBJ2-2; D perhaps matches TRBD2 (6 bases). V was pared by 6 bases and J by 6 bases, with 17 bases between. Germline V lookup: CDR1 LNHDA, CDR2 SQIVND (reference sequence). This CDR3 spans 15 amino acids.

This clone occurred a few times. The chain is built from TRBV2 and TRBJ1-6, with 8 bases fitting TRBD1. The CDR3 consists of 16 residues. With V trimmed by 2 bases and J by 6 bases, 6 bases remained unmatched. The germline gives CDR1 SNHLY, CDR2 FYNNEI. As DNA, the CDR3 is TGTGCCAGCAGTGAATTCAAGACAGGGGTTAATTCACCCCTCCACTTT. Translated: CASSEFKTGVNSPLHF.

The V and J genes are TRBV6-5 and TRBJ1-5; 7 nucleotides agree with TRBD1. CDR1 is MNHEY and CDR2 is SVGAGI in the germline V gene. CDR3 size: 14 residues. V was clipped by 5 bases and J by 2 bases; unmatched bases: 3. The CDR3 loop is CASSPGGGNQPQHF. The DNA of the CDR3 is TGTGCCAGCAGTCCAGGGGGGGGCAATCAGCCCCAGCATTTT.

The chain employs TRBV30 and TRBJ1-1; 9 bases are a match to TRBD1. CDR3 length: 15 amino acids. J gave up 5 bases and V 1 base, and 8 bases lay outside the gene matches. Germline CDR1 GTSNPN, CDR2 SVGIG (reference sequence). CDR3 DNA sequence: TGTGCCTGGAGTGAACAGGGGGCGGGTTGGACTGAAGCTTTCTTT. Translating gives CAWSEQGAGWTEAFF.

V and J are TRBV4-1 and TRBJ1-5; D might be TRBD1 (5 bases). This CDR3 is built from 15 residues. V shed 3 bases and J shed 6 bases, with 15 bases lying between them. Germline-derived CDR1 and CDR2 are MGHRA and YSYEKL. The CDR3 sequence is CASSQVEGRSQPQHF. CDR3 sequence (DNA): TGCGCCAGCAGCCAGGTAGAGGGGAGAAGTCAGCCCCAGCATTTT.

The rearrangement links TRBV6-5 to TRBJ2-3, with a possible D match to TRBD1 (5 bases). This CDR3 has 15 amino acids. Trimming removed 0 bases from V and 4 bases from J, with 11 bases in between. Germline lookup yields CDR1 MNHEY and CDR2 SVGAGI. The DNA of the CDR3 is TGTGCCAGCAGTTACTCGGGTCAGGGCCCAGATACGCAGTATTTT. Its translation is CASSYSGQGPDTQYF.

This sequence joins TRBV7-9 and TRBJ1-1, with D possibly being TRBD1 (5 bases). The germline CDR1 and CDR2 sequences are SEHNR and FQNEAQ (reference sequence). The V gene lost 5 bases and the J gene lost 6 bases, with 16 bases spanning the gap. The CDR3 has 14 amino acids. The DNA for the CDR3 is TGTGCCAGCAGCCCATCCCGACAGCTTCCTGAAGCTTTCTTT. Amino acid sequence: CASSPSRQLPEAFF.

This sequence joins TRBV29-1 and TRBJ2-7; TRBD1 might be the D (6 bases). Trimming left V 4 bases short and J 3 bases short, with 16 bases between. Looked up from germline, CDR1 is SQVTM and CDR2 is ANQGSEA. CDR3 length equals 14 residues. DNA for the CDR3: TGCAGCGTTGCCGGGACACTAGGAAACTACGAGCAGTACTTC. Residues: CSVAGTLGNYEQYF.

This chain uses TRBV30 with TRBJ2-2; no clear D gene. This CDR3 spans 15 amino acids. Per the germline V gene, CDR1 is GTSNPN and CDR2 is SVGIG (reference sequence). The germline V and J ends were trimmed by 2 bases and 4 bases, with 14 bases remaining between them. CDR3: CAWSPLGPGTGELFF. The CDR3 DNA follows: TGTGCCTGGAGTCCCCTCGGACCGGGCACCGGGGAGCTGTTTTTT.